Shown below are 30 T cell receptor beta chains from a single sample sequenced in a study of blood T cell repertoires in COVID-19. The repertoire was sequenced with immunoSEQ multiplex PCR; TCRdb's copy has only in-frame clones and lacks some. The table records approximately 140,000 clones, about 86% of them present only once. Material for sequencing was peripheral blood. Source of these receptors: a woman in her sixties with acute or convalescent COVID-19.

The chain recombines TRBV30 with TRBJ2-3; weak D call: TRBD1 (6 bases). Germline V gene data show CDR1 as GTSNPN and CDR2 as SVGIG (reference sequence). V lost 3 bases to trimming and J lost 0 bases, with 10 bases between them. There are 14 residues in the CDR3. Written as DNA, the CDR3 is TGTGCCTGGAGCGCAGGGGCCAGCACAGATACGCAGTATTTT. Its translation is CAWSAGASTDTQYF.

The rearrangement joins TRBV7-6 to TRBJ2-3, with 9 nucleotides matching TRBD1. The J segment lost 8 bases and the V segment lost 6 bases, leaving 12 bases of the junction unmatched. The germline V gene encodes CDR1 SGHVS and CDR2 FNYEAQ. The CDR3 spans 15 residues. This CDR3 is CASRSGTGWRGTQYF. The CDR3 bases are TGTGCCAGCAGATCCGGGACAGGGTGGAGAGGTACGCAGTATTTT.

J is TRBJ2-3 and V is TRBV7-2, with 10 bases fitting TRBD2. Germline trimming cut 4 bases from V and 3 bases from J; bases unmatched to any gene: 4. CDR1 is SGHTA and CDR2 is FQGNSA in the germline V gene. CDR3 size: 15 residues. CDR3 in amino acids: CASSSSGGGTDTQYF. CDR3 DNA sequence: TGTGCCAGCAGCTCTAGCGGGGGAGGTACAGATACGCAGTATTTT.

V and J are TRBV9 and TRBJ2-1; possibly TRBD2 for D (6 bases). The length of the CDR3 is 13 residues. V was pared by 0 bases and J by 14 bases, with 15 bases between. Germline CDR1 reads SGDLS; CDR2 reads YYNGEE. In DNA, the CDR3 is TGTGCCAGCAGCGTAGCTGAATGGGGGGTGGAGTTCTTC. Translating it yields CASSVAEWGVEFF.

In DNA form, the CDR3 reads TGTGCCATCAGTATTGCAGGGGTGGGCTACACCTTC. The encoded protein is CAISIAGVGYTF. The V gene is TRBV10-3, the J gene TRBJ1-2; weak D call: TRBD1 (6 bases). Germline-derived CDR1 and CDR2 are ENHRY and SYGVKD. CDR3 length: 12 amino acids. V was clipped by 5 bases and J by 8 bases, with 12 bases between them.

This chain connects TRBV2 to TRBJ1-2, with TRBD1 identical over 11 bases. From germline, CDR1 is SNHLY and CDR2 FYNNEI. V shed 8 bases, J shed 8 bases, and the junction held 7 bases outside the gene matches. The CDR3 covers 13 residues. The DNA for the CDR3 is TGTGCCAGCGAGAGGGGGACAGGGGGAGGCTACACCTTC. The encoded protein is CASERGTGGGYTF.

This clone was detected once. The rearrangement uses TRBV10-3 and TRBJ1-4; 9 positions agree with TRBD1. The ends lost 8 bases at V and 5 bases at J; junction bases unmatched: 0. The germline CDR1 and CDR2 sequences are ENHRY and SYGVKD. This CDR3 is 12 amino acids long. In DNA, the CDR3 is TGTGCCATCGGGACAGGGAATGAAAAACTGTTTTTT. Translation: CAIGTGNEKLFF.

The rearrangement joins TRBV24-1 to TRBJ2-1; D gene ambiguous. V shed 0 bases and J shed 4 bases, with 6 bases lying between them. Germline V gene data show CDR1 as KGHDR and CDR2 as SFDVKD. This CDR3 has 14 residues. The CDR3 region is CATSDLTPYNEQFF. The DNA for the CDR3 is TGTGCCACCAGTGATTTGACACCTTACAATGAGCAGTTCTTC.

The V and J genes are TRBV2 and TRBJ2-1, with D perhaps matching TRBD1 (5 bases). This CDR3 comprises 14 residues. Germline values: CDR1 SNHLY, CDR2 FYNNEI. Trimming stripped 8 bases from V and 0 bases from J, with 11 bases between. Here the CDR3 DNA reads TGTGCCAGCTGCAGGGATCTCTCCTACAATGAGCAGTTCTTC. It yields the protein CASCRDLSYNEQFF.

The chain links TRBV5-6 to TRBJ2-7, with D hard to call. Trimming removed 1 base from V and 6 bases from J, with 8 bases in between. This CDR3 is built from 12 residues. CDR1 and CDR2 from the germline V gene are SGHDT and YYEEEE. CDR3 in amino acids: CASSLTVGEQYF. CDR3 nucleotide sequence: TGTGCCAGCAGCTTGACGGTTGGCGAGCAGTACTTC.

The genes are TRBV4-1 and TRBJ1-1, with TRBD1 identical over 8 bases. Germline V gives CDR1 MGHRA, CDR2 YSYEKL. With V trimmed by 4 bases and J by 2 bases, 9 bases remained unmatched. The CDR3 totals 16 residues. CDR3 coding DNA: TGCGCCAGCAGCCTTCTCGGGACAGGTGGAAACACTGAAGCTTTCTTT. Its protein is CASSLLGTGGNTEAFF.

This chain joins TRBV4-1 and TRBJ1-5, with D hard to call. The CDR3 is 14 amino acids. Trimming removed 1 base from V and 3 bases from J, with 7 bases in between. The V gene's germline CDR1 is MGHRA and CDR2 YSYEKL. The CDR3 DNA follows: TGCGCCAGCAGCCAAGGCCAGTCCAATCAGCCCCAGCATTTT. As protein: CASSQGQSNQPQHF.

The chain uses TRBV12-3 or TRBV12-4 and TRBJ1-2; D unclear. This CDR3 comprises 12 residues. Trimming left V 6 bases short and J 4 bases short, with 9 bases between. The CDR3 DNA is TGTGCCAGCAGACCGGGAAGCTATGGCTACACCTTC. Protein sequence: CASRPGSYGYTF.

The chain employs TRBV7-9 and TRBJ2-5; D is unresolved. Germline V gene data show CDR1 as SEHNR and CDR2 as FQNEAQ (reference sequence). The ends were cut back, 5 bases at V and 5 bases at J, with 18 bases in the middle. The length of the CDR3 is 15 residues. This chain's CDR3 is CASSPSPARSETQYF. For the CDR3, the DNA is TGTGCCAGCAGCCCCTCCCCGGCTAGATCGGAGACCCAGTACTTC.

The chain combines TRBV10-3 with TRBJ2-7; 9 bases match TRBD1. The length of the CDR3 is 15 residues. Germline assignment: CDR1 ENHRY and CDR2 SYGVKD. After removal of 4 bases from V and 2 bases from J, the junction contained 6 bases not matched to a gene. The chain's CDR3 is CAISVWDRAPYEQYF. In nucleotides, the CDR3 is TGTGCCATCAGTGTGTGGGACAGGGCGCCCTACGAGCAGTACTTC.

This clone was counted many times. The chain joins TRBV5-1 to TRBJ1-3, with 7 positions matching TRBD1. V trimming: 3 bases; J trimming: 0 bases; junction bases outside the gene matches: 6. Germline V gives CDR1 SGHRS, CDR2 YFSETQ. The CDR3 is made up of 16 amino acids. The CDR3 sequence: CASSSGGTASGNTIYF. In DNA form, the CDR3 reads TGCGCCAGCAGCTCCGGCGGGACAGCCTCTGGAAACACCATATATTTT.

The chain recombines TRBV27 with TRBJ2-5; a possible D gene is TRBD2 (5 bases). This CDR3 is built from 16 residues. The germline V gene encodes CDR1 MNHEY and CDR2 SMNVEV (reference sequence). V shed 5 bases and J shed 1 base, with 17 bases lying between them. CDR3 protein: CASSITGAGVQETQYF. The CDR3 DNA sequence: TGTGCCAGCAGTATTACTGGTGCCGGGGTCCAAGAGACCCAGTACTTC.

The gene calls are TRBV6-6 and TRBJ1-1; 7 nucleotides line up with TRBD1. Germline CDR1 and CDR2: MNHNY and SVGAGI (reference sequence). The CDR3 has 15 amino acids. J lost 3 bases, V lost 8 bases, and 12 bases had no gene match. This CDR3 reads CASLPSQGVDTEAFF. The CDR3 coding sequence is TGTGCCAGCTTACCTTCCCAGGGGGTGGACACTGAAGCTTTCTTT.

This clone turned up a few times. DNA of the CDR3: TGTGCCAGCAGCTTAGCGCTCCGGGACAAGGGAAACACCATATATTTT. This encodes CASSLALRDKGNTIYF. The V call is TRBV7-9, the J call TRBJ1-3, with D maybe TRBD1 (6 bases). CDR1 and CDR2 (germline): SEHNR, FQNEAQ (reference sequence). The V end lost 0 bases, the J end lost 4 bases, and 13 bases lay between the germline ends. CDR3 length: 16 residues.

This clone was recorded only once. The rearrangement joins TRBV6-2 or TRBV6-3 to TRBJ1-4, with no clear D. V gave up 5 bases and J gave up 7 bases, with 5 bases separating them. The CDR3 length is 11 residues. Germline V lookup: CDR1 MNHEY, CDR2 SVGEGT. CDR3 nucleotide sequence: TGTGCCAGCAGTAACAGTGAAAAACTGTTTTTT. Translating gives CASSNSEKLFF.

The chain couples TRBV5-5 to TRBJ2-1; TRBD2 agrees at 11 bases. Looked up from germline, CDR1 is SGHKS and CDR2 is YYEKEE (reference sequence). The length of the CDR3 is 17 residues. After removal of 3 bases from V and 0 bases from J, the junction contained 5 bases not matched to a gene. The CDR3, as DNA: TGTGCCAGCAGCTCCCGACTAGCGGGGCACTCCTACAATGAGCAGTTCTTC. It specifies CASSSRLAGHSYNEQFF.

This chain joins TRBV28 and TRBJ1-5; TRBD1 is a possible D gene (6 bases). The V end lost 3 bases, the J end lost 4 bases, and 10 bases lay between the germline ends. The CDR3 spans 14 residues. In germline, CDR1 is MDHEN, CDR2 SYDVKM. CDR3 sequence reads: CASSLFQGNQPQHF. CDR3 nucleotides: TGTGCCAGCAGTTTGTTTCAGGGGAATCAGCCCCAGCATTTT.

The gene calls are TRBV11-3 and TRBJ2-5; 10 bases are a match to TRBD2. Trimming at V came to 0 bases and at J to 5 bases, leaving 12 bases not matched to a gene. Germline V CDR1 and CDR2: SGHNT, YENEEA. The CDR3 extends over 18 amino acids. CDR3 amino acids: CASSLDGWTSGRGETQYF. CDR3 DNA sequence: TGTGCCAGCAGCTTAGATGGGTGGACTAGCGGCCGCGGGGAGACCCAGTACTTC.

J is TRBJ1-6 and V is TRBV6-5; 9 bases map to TRBD1. V gave up 5 bases and J gave up 10 bases; unmatched junction bases: 9. The CDR3 extends over 15 amino acids. Germline lookup yields CDR1 MNHEY and CDR2 SVGAGI. CDR3 DNA sequence: TGTGCCAGCAGTACCTCCGGGACAGGGAACTCACCCCTCCACTTT. Amino acid sequence: CASSTSGTGNSPLHF.

The chain links TRBV6-2 or TRBV6-3 to TRBJ1-2, with D perhaps matching TRBD1 (5 bases). V gave up 5 bases and J gave up 2 bases, with 9 bases separating them. This CDR3 region has 13 residues. Germline V gives CDR1 MNHEY, CDR2 SVGEGT. CDR3 amino acids: CASSQTENYGYTF. The CDR3 DNA reads TGTGCCAGCAGTCAGACAGAAAACTATGGCTACACCTTC.

The chain is built from TRBV7-8 and TRBJ2-7, with D tentatively TRBD1 (5 bases). Trimming stripped 3 bases from V and 6 bases from J, with 15 bases between. This CDR3 contains 14 residues. Germline values: CDR1 SGHVS, CDR2 FQNEAQ. In nucleotides, the CDR3 is TGTGCCAGCAGCTTGGCCTTTCCAGGGTCCGAGCAGTACTTC. Protein sequence: CASSLAFPGSEQYF.

This clone has a single count. The chain joins TRBV6-1 to TRBJ1-3; TRBD1 agrees at 9 bases. The J segment lost 0 bases and the V segment lost 3 bases, leaving 6 bases of the junction unmatched. Germline loops: CDR1 MNHNS, CDR2 SASEGT. The CDR3 is 17 amino acids. In nucleotides, the CDR3 is TGTGCCAGCAGTGACATGGGACAGGGAGTCTCTGGAAACACCATATATTTT. As protein: CASSDMGQGVSGNTIYF.

The genes are TRBV4-3 and TRBJ2-1; tentative D call: TRBD1 (6 bases). The CDR3 covers 16 residues. Germline V gives CDR1 LGHNA, CDR2 YSLEER. V was shortened by 4 bases and J by 5 bases, with 18 bases between the two germline ends. Written as DNA, the CDR3 is TGCGCCAGCAGCCCCCGACAGGACTTAGGCCACAATGAGCAGTTCTTC. Protein product: CASSPRQDLGHNEQFF.

The chain is built from TRBV20-1 and TRBJ2-3, with D possibly being TRBD2 (5 bases). V shed 5 bases and J shed 3 bases, with 6 bases lying between them. Per germline, CDR1 DFQATT and CDR2 SNEGSKA (reference sequence). The CDR3 has 11 amino acids. CDR3: CSAEGTDTQYF. CDR3 in DNA: TGCAGTGCTGAGGGTACAGATACGCAGTATTTT.

This chain uses TRBV27 with TRBJ2-3, with D tentatively TRBD2 (5 bases). The CDR3 has 14 amino acids. Trimming pared 6 bases from V and 6 bases from J, leaving 16 bases between. Germline V gene sequence: CDR1 MNHEY, CDR2 SMNVEV (reference sequence). The CDR3 coding sequence is TGTGCCAGCAGCCTACCGGGAAGTGGGGATACGCAGTATTTT. Residues: CASSLPGSGDTQYF.